Below, 25 T cell receptor beta chains from the same sample are listed, as sequenced in a study of shared clonotypes between healthy human individuals. Clones were read by immunoSEQ multiplex PCR, and TCRdb kept only the in-frame ones, dropping some. The table records some 1 million clones, about 77% of them present only once. The material sequenced was memory CD4+ T cells sorted from blood. The subset is: CD45RA-negative fraction. Receptors were obtained from a man between 18 and 29 years old in good health.

The chain links TRBV19 to TRBJ2-6, with 8 nucleotides matching TRBD2. Germline V gene sequence: CDR1 LNHDA, CDR2 SQIVND (reference sequence). Trimming at V came to 3 bases and at J to 4 bases, leaving 8 bases not matched to a gene. CDR3 length equals 17 residues. Written as DNA, the CDR3 is TGTGCCAGTAGTATGGGAGCGGGAGAGTCAGGGGCCAACGTCCTGACTTTC. This gives the protein CASSMGAGESGANVLTF.

This chain uses TRBV11-2 with TRBJ2-7; either TRBD1 or TRBD2 may supply D (5 bases each). Germline V CDR1 and CDR2: SGHAT, FQNNGV. Trimming pared 5 bases from V and 6 bases from J, leaving 14 bases between. The CDR3 is made up of 13 amino acids. The CDR3 loop is CASSGDRVGEQYF. Here the CDR3 DNA reads TGTGCCAGCAGCGGGGACCGAGTCGGCGAGCAGTACTTC.

The chain carries TRBV5-1 and TRBJ1-6; 7 bases align to TRBD1. The V gene end was trimmed by 1 base and the J gene end by 0 bases; junction bases not matched to a gene: 7. This CDR3 is built from 18 residues. Germline CDR1 SGHRS, CDR2 YFSETQ. CDR3 in amino acids: CASSLTGTVSSYNSPLHF. CDR3 coding DNA: TGCGCCAGCAGCTTGACTGGGACAGTAAGCTCCTATAATTCACCCCTCCACTTT.

Only a few counts were recorded for this clone. V gene TRBV4-3 combines with J gene TRBJ2-5, with a tentative D call TRBD1 (5 bases). From germline, CDR1 is LGHNA and CDR2 YSLEER. Trimming removed 4 bases at V and 5 bases at J, with 17 bases between. This CDR3 is 15 amino acids long. DNA for the CDR3: TGCGCCAGCAGCCCAGGCCATAGGGGTGAGGAGACCCAGTACTTC. Protein sequence: CASSPGHRGEETQYF.

The chain is built from TRBV11-2 and TRBJ2-1; TRBD1 matches at 7 bases. The V and J ends lost 1 base and 5 bases, in that order; junction bases with no gene match: 5. The germline V gene has CDR1 SGHAT and CDR2 FQNNGV. The CDR3 is 15 residues long. This CDR3 is CASSLGTGYHNEQFF. CDR3 bases: TGTGCCAGCAGCTTAGGGACAGGCTATCACAATGAGCAGTTCTTC. The variable domain in full, completed from reference TRBV11-2 and TRBJ2-1, reads EAGVAQSPRYKIIEKRQSVAFWCNPISGHATLYWYQQILGQGPKLLIQFQNNGVVDDSQLPKDRFSAERLKGVDSTLKIQPAKLEDSAVYLCASSLGTGYHNEQFFGPGTRLTVL.

The chain has TRBV5-4 and TRBJ2-1, with TRBD2 matching over 10 bases. Germline V gene lookup returns CDR1 SGHNT and CDR2 YYREEE (reference sequence). The CDR3 sequence is 17 residues long. V dropped 1 base and J dropped 2; count of bases not matched to a gene: 6. In DNA, the CDR3 is TGTGCCAGCAGCTTGAGTACTAGCGGGATCGCCTACAATGAGCAGTTCTTC. Its translation is CASSLSTSGIAYNEQFF.

This sequence joins TRBV19 and TRBJ2-6; the D gene is possibly TRBD1 (5 bases). V dropped 4 bases and J dropped 1 base, with 11 bases sitting between them. CDR3 length equals 16 residues. CDR1 and CDR2 from the germline V gene are LNHDA and SQIVND (reference sequence). In nucleotides, the CDR3 is TGTGCCAGTAGTACCAACAGGATATCTGGGGCCAACGTCCTGACTTTC. It specifies CASSTNRISGANVLTF.

CDR3 nucleotides: TGTGCCAGCAGTCGGTCCAGACCTGGGGGCACAGATACGCAGTATTTT. This encodes CASSRSRPGGTDTQYF. The J gene is TRBJ2-3, the V gene TRBV2; no reliable D call. V dropped 5 bases and J dropped 1 base, with 16 bases sitting between them. The germline CDR1 and CDR2 sequences are SNHLY and FYNNEI. The CDR3 is made up of 16 amino acids.

This clone has only one observation. V is TRBV5-1 and J is TRBJ2-7, with 14 bases matching TRBD2. Germline loops: CDR1 SGHRS, CDR2 YFSETQ. The J segment lost 12 bases and the V segment lost 3 bases, leaving 5 bases of the junction unmatched. This CDR3 comprises 13 residues. CDR3 DNA: TGCGCCAGCAGCTCCGGACTAGCGGGAGGTTGGTACTTC. Protein: CASSSGLAGGWYF.

DNA for the CDR3: TGTGCCAGCAGCCAAGATTGGCTAGCGAACACCGGGGAGCTGTTTTTT. Translation: CASSQDWLANTGELFF. V and J are TRBV4-2 and TRBJ2-2; D gene unclear. Germline V gives CDR1 LGHNA, CDR2 YNFKEQ. V lost 0 bases, J lost 0 bases, and 8 bases lay in between. The CDR3 sequence is 16 residues long.

The gene calls are TRBV6-6 and TRBJ2-1; D gene unclear. The CDR3 consists of 13 residues. Trimming took off 5 bases at V and 6 bases at J, with 11 bases between the two ends. Germline-derived CDR1 and CDR2 are MNHNY and SVGAGI (reference sequence). The chain's CDR3 is CASSRPYVNEQFF. As DNA, the CDR3 is TGTGCCAGCAGTCGACCTTACGTCAATGAGCAGTTCTTC.

The chain couples TRBV5-4 to TRBJ2-7; 8 bases are shared with TRBD1. The V and J ends lost 0 bases and 5 bases, in that order; junction bases with no gene match: 7. The CDR3 loop spans 15 amino acids. Germline CDR1 reads SGHNT; CDR2 reads YYREEE (reference sequence). CDR3 region: CASSLGTGSFNEQYF. As DNA, the CDR3 is TGTGCCAGCAGCTTGGGGACAGGGAGTTTCAACGAGCAGTACTTC.

CDR3 sequence: CASSEGPSNYGYTF. The DNA of the CDR3 is TGTGCCAGCAGCGAGGGACCCTCTAACTATGGCTACACCTTC. The chain is built from TRBV5-5 and TRBJ1-2; D is possibly TRBD1 (5 bases). The V and J ends lost 4 bases and 0 bases respectively, with 10 bases between them. The CDR3 is 14 amino acids. Per the germline V gene, CDR1 is SGHKS and CDR2 is YYEKEE (reference sequence).

The J gene is TRBJ2-3, the V gene TRBV6-9; 14 bases align to TRBD2. Losses at the gene ends were 7 bases for V and 0 bases for J; bases not matched to a gene: 6. CDR1 is MNHGY, CDR2 SVAAGI, per germline. The CDR3 contains 17 residues. The CDR3: CASTFGTSGGSTDTQYF. Written as DNA, the CDR3 is TGTGCCAGCACCTTCGGGACTAGCGGGGGTAGCACAGATACGCAGTATTTT.

The chain links TRBV6-6 to TRBJ2-4; D may correspond to TRBD1 or TRBD2 (5 bases each). This CDR3 contains 15 residues. V was trimmed by 0 bases and J by 0 bases, leaving 6 bases between them. CDR1 is MNHNY, CDR2 SVGAGI, per germline (reference sequence). CDR3 sequence reads: CASSYSGEAKNIQYF. The CDR3, as DNA: TGTGCCAGCAGTTACTCGGGGGAAGCCAAAAACATTCAGTACTTC.

The chain uses TRBV28 and TRBJ2-7, with D unclear. This CDR3 has 11 residues. V lost 7 bases, J lost 4 bases, and 8 bases lay in between. Germline loops: CDR1 MDHEN, CDR2 SYDVKM. The CDR3 sequence: CASTVGYEQYF. The CDR3 bases are TGTGCCAGCACCGTCGGTTACGAGCAGTACTTC. Full variable domain (rest looked up from reference TRBV28 and TRBJ2-7): DVKVTQSSRYLVKRTGEKVFLECVQDMDHENMFWYRQDPGLGLRLIYFSYDVKMKEKGDIPEGYSVSREKKERFSLILESASTNQTSMYLCASTVGYEQYFGPGTRLTVT.

The chain recombines TRBV30 with TRBJ1-5; a possible D gene is TRBD1 (5 bases). This CDR3 is built from 14 residues. CDR1 is GTSNPN and CDR2 is SVGIG in the germline V gene (reference sequence). Trimming left V 2 bases short and J 9 bases short, with 17 bases between. The CDR3 is CAWSIPGGKGPQHF. The CDR3 coding sequence is TGTGCCTGGAGTATACCCGGGGGAAAGGGGCCCCAGCATTTT.

The V call is TRBV7-2, the J call TRBJ2-5; weak D call: TRBD1 (6 bases). Trimming removed 4 bases from V and 5 bases from J, with 14 bases in between. The germline V gene has CDR1 SGHTA and CDR2 FQGNSA. The CDR3 spans 14 residues. DNA of the CDR3: TGTGCCAGCAGCTCACAGGGATCCGGTGAGACCCAGTACTTC. Translated: CASSSQGSGETQYF.

As for this clone: A read error likely explains this, since a far larger clone differs by one base. The rearrangement joins TRBV29-1 to TRBJ2-7; D might be TRBD1 or TRBD2, each matching 5 bases. Germline lookup yields CDR1 SQVTM and CDR2 ANQGSEA. V was clipped by 4 bases and J by 6 bases, with 10 bases between them. The CDR3 spans 11 residues. CDR3 in DNA: TGCAGCGTTGTCAGTGGGGGCGAGCAGTACTTC. The encoded protein is CSVVSGGEQYF.

This clone showed up just once. The chain links TRBV5-1 to TRBJ1-2; maybe TRBD1 (5 bases). CDR1 and CDR2 from the germline V gene are SGHRS and YFSETQ. The CDR3 loop spans 13 amino acids. V gave up 4 bases and J gave up 0 bases, with 7 bases separating them. The CDR3 region has the DNA TGCGCCAGCAGCCCGGACACTAACTATGGCTACACCTTC. Its protein is CASSPDTNYGYTF.

The chain carries TRBV19 and TRBJ1-6, with D tentatively TRBD1 (5 bases). Germline CDR1 and CDR2: LNHDA and SQIVND (reference sequence). CDR3 length: 16 residues. V lost 9 bases to trimming and J lost 3 bases, with 18 bases between them. As DNA, the CDR3 is TGTGCCAGCCTAAACACAGGAACGAACTATAATTCACCCCTCCACTTT. This gives the protein CASLNTGTNYNSPLHF. Supplemented by reference TRBV19 and TRBJ1-6, the full variable domain reads DGGITQSPKYLFRKEGQNVTLSCEQNLNHDAMYWYRQDPGQGLRLIYYSQIVNDFQKGDIAEGYSVSREKKESFPLTVTSAQKNPTAFYLCASLNTGTNYNSPLHFGNGTRLTVT.

This rearrangement joins TRBV10-3 to TRBJ2-7; 7 nucleotides align to TRBD1. V shed 6 bases, J shed 2 bases, and the junction held 4 bases outside the gene matches. The CDR3 sequence is 13 residues long. Germline V CDR1 and CDR2: ENHRY, SYGVKD. CDR3 sequence reads: CAISQGTAYEQYF. The CDR3 DNA is TGTGCCATCAGCCAAGGGACAGCCTACGAGCAGTACTTC.

The chain has TRBV5-1 and TRBJ1-2; TRBD1 agrees at 10 bases. The ends lost 4 bases at V and 4 bases at J; junction bases unmatched: 7. Germline V gene lookup returns CDR1 SGHRS and CDR2 YFSETQ. The CDR3 sequence is 15 residues long. CDR3 amino acids: CASSTGQGPSYGYTF. CDR3 DNA: TGCGCCAGCAGCACGGGACAGGGGCCCAGCTATGGCTACACCTTC.

The chain combines TRBV19 with TRBJ1-2; TRBD1 might be the D (5 bases). The CDR3 is 15 amino acids. Germline CDR1 LNHDA, CDR2 SQIVND (reference sequence). Deletions cut 1 base from V and 3 bases from J, with 12 bases between. The DNA for the CDR3 is TGTGCCAGTAGTATAGTTTCAGGGTCGGACTATGGCTACACCTTC. This codes for CASSIVSGSDYGYTF.

Notes on this clone: Other DNA sequences in the same sample also yield this CDR3. V and J are TRBV5-4 and TRBJ2-3, with D possibly matching TRBD1 (5 bases). Trimming took 0 bases from V and 4 from J, leaving 6 bases between them. The CDR3 covers 13 residues. Germline loops: CDR1 SGHNT, CDR2 YYREEE (reference sequence). CDR3 amino acids: CASSLAGPDTQYF. CDR3 sequence (DNA): TGTGCCAGCAGCTTGGCAGGGCCAGATACGCAGTATTTT. The entire variable domain, with the rest obtained from reference TRBV5-4 and TRBJ2-3, is as follows: ETGVTQSPTHLIKTRGQQVTLRCSSQSGHNTVSWYQQALGQGPQFIFQYYREEENGRGNFPPRFSGLQFPNYSSELNVNALELDDSALYLCASSLAGPDTQYFGPGTRLTVL.